This TCR beta chain is drawn from a study of identical twins. This clonotype was seen a handful of times. TCRdb redid the calling of the 5' RACE reads with MiXCR, one entry per CDR3 protein. The table includes 450,000 or so distinct CDR3 sequences, 13% to 15% detected once. Germline V gene lookup returns CDR1 SQVTM and CDR2 ANQGSEA. Trimming pared 7 bases from V and 3 bases from J, leaving 21 bases between. The CDR3 has 15 residues. These same data were also listed under a study on yellow fever vaccine responses in identical twins. That study adds: Twin vaccine T cell responses reportedly seemed partly convergent, partly personalized.

The origin of this receptor is a woman in her late teens or twenties in good health. The gene calls are TRBV29-1 and TRBJ1-2; D is unclear. Material: CD4+ T cells sorted from blood. The CDR3 DNA follows: TGCAGCGCATACACCGTGGGGATCCAGGACTATGGCTACACCTTC. Translated, it gives CSAYTVGIQDYGYTF.